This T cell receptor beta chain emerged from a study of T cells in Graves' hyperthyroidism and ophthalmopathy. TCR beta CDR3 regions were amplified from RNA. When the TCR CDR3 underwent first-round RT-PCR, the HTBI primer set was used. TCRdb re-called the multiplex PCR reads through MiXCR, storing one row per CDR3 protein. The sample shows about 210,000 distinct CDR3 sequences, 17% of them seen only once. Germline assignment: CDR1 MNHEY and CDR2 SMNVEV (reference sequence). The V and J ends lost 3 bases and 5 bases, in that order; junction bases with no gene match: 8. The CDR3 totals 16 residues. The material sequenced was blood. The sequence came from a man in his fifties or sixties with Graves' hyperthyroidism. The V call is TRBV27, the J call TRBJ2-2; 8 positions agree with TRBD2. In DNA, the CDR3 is TGTGCCAGCAGTTTGGCGGGGGGTAGCGGGACCGGGGAGCTGTTTTTT. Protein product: CASSLAGGSGTGELFF.